The present TCR beta chain was sequenced within a study of cytomegalovirus exposure and HLA in healthy donors. General study points: Rare TCR sequences dominated, though some public TCRs recurred in many donors. Later on, an analysis found that several of the most significant clusters appeared to be linked to common viral pathogens, which included parvovirus B19.

Germline CDR1 and CDR2: SGHTA and FQGNSA. V dropped 8 bases and J dropped 2; count of bases not matched to a gene: 5. This CDR3 is 14 amino acids long. 13 Jbeta primers and 60 Vbeta primers were used for the PCR. Some clones are missing from TCRdb's copy, which holds only in-frame ones; the method was immunoSEQ multiplex PCR. The data hold around 130,000 clones, with 75% to 90% observed a single time. This clone was seen once. Its antigen remains unknown. The sequenced sample consisted of PBMCs. The TCR sequence derives from a man aged 35 to 55 in good health and CMV-seronegative. The chain combines TRBV7-2 with TRBJ2-3; 9 positions match TRBD2. The chain's CDR3 is CASAAGGYTDTQYF. The CDR3 DNA reads as TGTGCCAGCGCCGCGGGAGGGTACACAGATACGCAGTATTTT.